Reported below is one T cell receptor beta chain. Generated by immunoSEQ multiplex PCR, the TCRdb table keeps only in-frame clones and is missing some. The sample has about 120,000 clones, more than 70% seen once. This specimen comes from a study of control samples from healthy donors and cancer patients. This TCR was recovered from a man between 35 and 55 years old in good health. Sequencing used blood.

The CDR3 spells CASSSSGGNTEAFF. The CDR3 DNA sequence: TGTGCCAGCAGCTCCTCAGGGGGAAACACTGAAGCTTTCTTT. The chain couples TRBV7-2 to TRBJ1-1, with TRBD1 matching over 7 bases. This CDR3 contains 14 residues. V dropped 4 bases and J dropped 2; count of bases not matched to a gene: 4. Germline CDR1 SGHTA, CDR2 FQGNSA.